This T cell receptor (beta chain) derives from a study of T cell responses to AZD1222 COVID-19 vaccine. Study-wide points: When two AZD1222 doses had been given, Spike-specific TCR breadth and depth rose.

Of note for this clone: Its antigen remains unknown.

Sequenced by immunoSEQ multiplex PCR; TCRdb stores in-frame clones only, minus some. The repertoire holds 100,000 to 150,000 clones, with approximately 90% as singletons. Per the germline V gene, CDR1 is SGHTA and CDR2 is FQGNSA. V lost 5 bases and J lost 6, with 19 bases in between. The CDR3 runs 16 residues. The input for sequencing was peripheral blood, taken on day 0 of AZD1222 vaccination. The sequence was collected from an adult in good health. The chain uses TRBV7-2 and TRBJ1-4; weak D call: TRBD1 (5 bases). CDR3 sequence reads: CASSRRGAWVDEKLFF. CDR3 nucleotides: TGTGCCAGCAGCCGTAGGGGAGCCTGGGTGGATGAAAAACTGTTTTTT.